One T cell receptor beta chain is described in this entry. These data come from a study of Graves' ophthalmopathy and Graves' hyperthyroidism. With 10 bases removed from V and 4 bases from J, the gap between germline ends came to 10 bases. Germline V CDR1 and CDR2: WSHSY, SAAADI. This CDR3 is 11 amino acids long. Amplified TCR beta CDR3 regions were obtained using RNA transcripts as template. Second-round multiplex PCR came after a first-round RT-PCR that employed HTBI primers. TCRdb independently ran MiXCR on the multiplex PCR reads; one entry per CDR3 protein. Of about 660,000 distinct CDR3 sequences in the sample, just over 40% were seen once.

Input material: peripheral blood. This clonotype originated in an adult man with Graves' ophthalmopathy. The J gene is TRBJ1-1, the V gene TRBV10-2, with D possibly being TRBD1 (5 bases). This CDR3 is CATLGVTEAFF. The DNA for the CDR3 is TGCGCCACCCTAGGGGTCACTGAAGCTTTCTTT.